This T cell receptor (beta chain) emerged from a study of blood T cells in healthy people across ages. RNA extraction gave at least 5 micrograms of total RNA per sample. This CDR3 is 16 amino acids long. V was shortened by 0 bases and J by 8 bases, with 17 bases between the two germline ends. Germline V lookup: CDR1 SGDLS, CDR2 YYNGEE. Next came a second PCR, run for about 7 to 11 cycles, which used a sample-barcoded 5' primer along with a J-beta primer mix. A single record per CDR3 protein comes from TCRdb applying MiXCR to the 5' RACE reads. The table shows over a million distinct CDR3 sequences, with 40% to 50% occurring only once.

The chain uses TRBV9 and TRBJ1-4; D gene uncertain. Sequenced input: blood. This sequence originates from a woman aged 60-70 years in good health. The CDR3 region has the DNA TGTGCCAGCAGCGTAGAGTTGGCTGAGAGTAGCGAAAAACTGTTTTTT. Its protein is CASSVELAESSEKLFF.